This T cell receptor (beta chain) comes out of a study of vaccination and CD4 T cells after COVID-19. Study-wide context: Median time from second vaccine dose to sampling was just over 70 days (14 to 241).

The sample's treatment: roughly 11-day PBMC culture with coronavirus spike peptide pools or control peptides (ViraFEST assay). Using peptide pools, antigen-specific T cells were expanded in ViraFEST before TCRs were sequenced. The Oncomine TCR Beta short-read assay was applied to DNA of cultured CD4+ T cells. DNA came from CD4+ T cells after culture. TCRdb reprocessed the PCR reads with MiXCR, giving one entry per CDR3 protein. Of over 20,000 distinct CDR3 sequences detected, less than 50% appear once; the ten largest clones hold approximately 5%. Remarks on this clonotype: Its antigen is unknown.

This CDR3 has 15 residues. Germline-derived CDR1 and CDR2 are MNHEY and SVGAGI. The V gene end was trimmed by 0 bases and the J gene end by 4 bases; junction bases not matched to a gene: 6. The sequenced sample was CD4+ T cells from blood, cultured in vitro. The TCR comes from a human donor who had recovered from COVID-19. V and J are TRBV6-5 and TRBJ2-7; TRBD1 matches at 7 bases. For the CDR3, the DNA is TGTGCCAGCAGTTACTCCGGGACAGACGGATACGAGCAGTACTTC. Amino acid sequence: CASSYSGTDGYEQYF.